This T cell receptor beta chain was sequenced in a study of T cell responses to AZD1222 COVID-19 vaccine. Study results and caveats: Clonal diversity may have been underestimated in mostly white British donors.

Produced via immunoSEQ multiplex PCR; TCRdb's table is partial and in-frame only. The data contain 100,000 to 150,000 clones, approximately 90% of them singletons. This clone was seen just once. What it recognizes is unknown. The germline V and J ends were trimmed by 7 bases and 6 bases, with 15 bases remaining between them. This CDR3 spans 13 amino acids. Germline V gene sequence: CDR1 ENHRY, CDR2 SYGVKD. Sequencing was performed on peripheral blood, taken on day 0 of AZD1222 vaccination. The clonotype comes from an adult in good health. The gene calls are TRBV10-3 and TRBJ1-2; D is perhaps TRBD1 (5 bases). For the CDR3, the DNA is TGTGCCATCACCCGGACACCTACGGATGGCTACACCTTC. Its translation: CAITRTPTDGYTF.